Described below is a single T cell receptor (beta chain) sequence and its context. Other DNA sequences in the sample encode the same CDR3. The data are from a study of shared clonotypes between healthy human individuals. Partitioning of CD4+ cells yielded a CD45RA+ naive subset and a CD45RA-negative memory subset. Germline V gene sequence: CDR1 SGHVS, CDR2 FNYEAQ. Trimming pared 5 bases from V and 7 bases from J, leaving 12 bases between. This CDR3 region has 13 residues. Libraries were prepared by immunoSEQ multiplex PCR; TCRdb keeps only in-frame clonotypes and omits some of them. This sample has about 1.4 million clones, with around 97% found just once.

The receptor was isolated from a man aged 30 to 39 in good health. The chain combines TRBV7-6 with TRBJ1-5, with D maybe TRBD1 (5 bases). The sample taken for sequencing was naive CD4+ T cells sorted from blood. Subset meaning: CD45RA+ positively selected. The CDR3 DNA follows: TGTGCCAGCAGCCTGGGGGAGGGACAGCCCCAGCATTTT. Its translation: CASSLGEGQPQHF.